This TCR beta chain was recorded in a study of blood T cell repertoires in COVID-19. Authors' data handling: Estimation of nucleated cell counts was performed using reference gene primer amplification. Sequencing was performed with immunoSEQ multiplex PCR; in TCRdb, only in-frame clones are kept and a portion is missing. The V and J calls and clone size come from that table; D and trimming were worked out from the DNA. The sample has about 190,000 clones; approximately 85% are singletons. CDR1 and CDR2 (germline): MNHEY, SVGAGI. Trimming took 10 bases from V and 1 from J, leaving 16 bases between them. CDR3 size: 14 residues. Recruits, aged roughly 18 to 89 years, lived in under 25 US areas. Categorization into cohorts depended on clinical history that participants reported.

This clonotype originated in a man in his forties or fifties with acute COVID-19. The sequencing sample was made of PBMCs or T cells enriched from blood (not recorded which). The V and J genes are TRBV6-5 and TRBJ1-1; no firm D call. CDR3 amino acids: CATAGPQPNTEAFF. The CDR3 nucleotides read TGTGCCACCGCGGGCCCACAGCCGAACACTGAAGCTTTCTTT.